Each of the 3 T cell receptor beta chains below was sequenced from the same sample in a study of T cell responses to AZD1222 COVID-19 vaccine. Sequencing was performed with immunoSEQ multiplex PCR; in TCRdb, only in-frame clones are kept and a portion is missing. Here the sample spans 150,000 to 200,000 clones, 90% to 95% being singletons. Sequences were derived from peripheral blood, sampled 28 days after the second AZD1222 dose. Receptors were obtained from an adult who received the AZD1222 COVID-19 vaccine.

This chain connects TRBV28 to TRBJ1-2, with D uncertain. V gave up 6 bases and J gave up 5 bases, with 16 bases separating them. The CDR3 spans 14 residues. CDR1 is MDHEN and CDR2 is SYDVKM in the germline V gene. CDR3 sequence: CASRPGGGSYGYTF. The CDR3 DNA sequence: TGTGCCAGCAGGCCCGGCGGCGGATCTTATGGCTACACCTTC.

This clone was found a few times. This sequence joins TRBV28 and TRBJ2-2; 9 nucleotides align to TRBD1. The CDR3 consists of 13 residues. CDR1 is MDHEN, CDR2 SYDVKM, per germline. Unmatched junction bases numbered 1, after V lost 7 bases and J lost 4 bases. CDR3 in amino acids: CASKTGGTGELFF. CDR3 bases: TGTGCCAGCAAGACAGGGGGCACCGGGGAGCTGTTTTTT.

This rearrangement joins TRBV15 to TRBJ2-4; 8 bases map to TRBD1. CDR1 LNHNV and CDR2 YYDKDF come from the germline V gene (reference sequence). This CDR3 contains 16 residues. Germline trimming cut 4 bases from V and 0 bases from J; bases unmatched to any gene: 5. The CDR3 loop is CATSTSGGLAKNIQYF. The CDR3 region has the DNA TGTGCCACCAGCACCTCAGGGGGCTTAGCCAAAAACATTCAGTACTTC.